The 16 T cell receptor beta chains below come from one sample, sequenced in a study of blood T cell repertoires in COVID-19. The table came from immunoSEQ multiplex PCR; TCRdb's copy has only in-frame clones and leaves some out. The data contain 200,000 to 250,000 clones, 88% of them singletons. Sequenced input: PBMCs or T cells enriched from blood (not recorded which). All receptors derive from a woman aged 25 to 45 who had recovered from COVID-19.

Regarding this clone: Other DNA sequences in this sample translate to the same CDR3. V and J are TRBV5-1 and TRBJ2-7; a weak D match, TRBD1 (6 bases). The CDR3 loop spans 16 amino acids. Germline CDR1 SGHRS, CDR2 YFSETQ. V dropped 0 bases and J dropped 0 bases, with 13 bases sitting between them. The DNA for the CDR3 is TGCGCCAGCAGCTTGGGATCGCCAGGGGCCTCCTACGAGCAGTACTTC. Translating it yields CASSLGSPGASYEQYF.

The genes are TRBV15 and TRBJ2-2; TRBD2 agrees at 7 bases. In germline, CDR1 is LNHNV, CDR2 YYDKDF (reference sequence). CDR3 length equals 14 residues. V shed 3 bases, J shed 3 bases, and the junction held 1 base outside the gene matches. CDR3: CATSRGGDTGELFF. The CDR3 bases are TGTGCCACCAGCAGGGGGGGGGACACCGGGGAGCTGTTTTTT.

This clone has at least ten counts. The chain is built from TRBV19 and TRBJ1-5, with D tentatively TRBD1 (5 bases). Germline loops: CDR1 LNHDA, CDR2 SQIVND (reference sequence). The CDR3 runs to 13 residues. The V and J ends lost 5 bases and 4 bases respectively, with 9 bases between them. The CDR3 sequence is CASSVDRNQPQHF. The CDR3, as DNA: TGTGCCAGTAGTGTCGACAGAAATCAGCCCCAGCATTTT.

The rearrangement joins TRBV14 to TRBJ1-6; tentatively, D is TRBD1 (5 bases). The length of the CDR3 is 14 residues. CDR1 SGHDN and CDR2 FVKESK come from the germline V gene. Trimming took 8 bases from V and 9 from J, leaving 17 bases between them. The CDR3 region has the DNA TGTGCCAGCTCCCGGACATTAAGAGGTTCACCCCTCCACTTT. Translation gives CASSRTLRGSPLHF. Filled out from reference TRBV14 and TRBJ1-6, the complete variable domain reads EAGVTQFPSHSVIEKGQTVTLRCDPISGHDNLYWYRRVMGKEIKFLLHFVKESKQDESGMPNNRFLAERTGGTYSTLKVQPAELEDSGVYFCASSRTLRGSPLHFGNGTRLTVT.

The CDR3 DNA sequence: TGTGCCAGCAGCCTAACGACTAGCGGGGATGGGAATGAGCAGTTCTTC. This codes for CASSLTTSGDGNEQFF. The J gene is TRBJ2-1, the V gene TRBV4-2; 11 bases match TRBD2. Germline CDR1 is LGHNA and CDR2 is YNFKEQ. The CDR3 spans 16 residues. The J segment lost 7 bases and the V segment lost 4 bases, leaving 9 bases of the junction unmatched.

This clone was detected only once. The chain carries TRBV4-3 and TRBJ1-2; no firm D call. Trimming left V 0 bases short and J 3 bases short, with 17 bases between. The CDR3 consists of 17 residues. Germline assignment: CDR1 LGHNA and CDR2 YSLEER. The CDR3 sequence is CASSQDHLPGTYYGYTF. The CDR3 DNA sequence: TGCGCCAGCAGCCAAGATCACCTACCGGGAACGTACTATGGCTACACCTTC.

The chain uses TRBV5-1 and TRBJ2-5; 9 bases line up with TRBD1. V lost 4 bases and J lost 4; bases outside the gene matches: 8. The CDR3 is 15 amino acids. Germline CDR1 and CDR2: SGHRS and YFSETQ. CDR3 protein: CASSSPDRGTETQYF. CDR3 nucleotide sequence: TGCGCCAGCAGCAGCCCGGACAGGGGAACAGAGACCCAGTACTTC. Together with reference TRBV5-1 and TRBJ2-5, the CDR3 gives the full variable domain: KAGVTQTPRYLIKTRGQQVTLSCSPISGHRSVSWYQQTPGQGLQFLFEYFSETQRNKGNFPGRFSGRQFSNSRSEMNVSTLELGDSALYLCASSSPDRGTETQYFGPGTRLLVL.

The genes are TRBV3-1 (or the pseudogene TRBV3-2) and TRBJ2-3; D is ambiguous. V was clipped by 3 bases and J by 0 bases, with 19 bases between them. Looked up from germline, CDR1 is LGHDT and CDR2 is YNNKEL (reference sequence). This CDR3 spans 18 amino acids. CDR3 sequence: CASSHDLTTTTSTDTQYF. DNA for the CDR3: TGTGCCAGCAGCCACGACTTAACTACTACCACTAGCACAGATACGCAGTATTTT.

The chain is built from TRBV4-1 and TRBJ2-1, with D possibly TRBD1 on 5 matching bases. Germline values: CDR1 MGHRA, CDR2 YSYEKL. Trimming pared 4 bases from V and 3 bases from J, leaving 10 bases between. The CDR3 runs to 14 residues. The chain's CDR3 is CASSPSGFYNEQFF. DNA for the CDR3: TGCGCCAGCAGCCCTTCAGGGTTCTACAATGAGCAGTTCTTC.

This clone was recorded once. This chain links TRBV13 with TRBJ1-2; 8 bases map to TRBD1. Looked up from germline, CDR1 is PRHDT and CDR2 is FYEKMQ (reference sequence). Losses at the gene ends were 4 bases for V and 4 bases for J; bases not matched to a gene: 5. This CDR3 spans 14 amino acids. The CDR3 is CASSSGQVSYGYTF. CDR3 DNA: TGTGCCAGCAGCTCGGGACAGGTATCCTATGGCTACACCTTC.

This chain joins TRBV5-1 and TRBJ1-5; weak D call: TRBD1 (6 bases). The CDR3 totals 16 residues. V was clipped by 8 bases and J by 4 bases, with 22 bases between them. In germline, CDR1 is SGHRS, CDR2 YFSETQ. CDR3 nucleotides: TGCGCCAGACCACAGACAGGAGACGAATGGAATCAGCCCCAGCATTTT. It specifies CARPQTGDEWNQPQHF. Complete variable domain (other parts from reference TRBV5-1 and TRBJ1-5): KAGVTQTPRYLIKTRGQQVTLSCSPISGHRSVSWYQQTPGQGLQFLFEYFSETQRNKGNFPGRFSGRQFSNSRSEMNVSTLELGDSALYLCARPQTGDEWNQPQHFGDGTRLSIL.

The chain uses TRBV18 and TRBJ1-5; a weak D match, TRBD1 (5 bases). V was cut by 8 bases and J by 4 bases, with 15 bases left in between. Germline CDR1 is KGHSH and CDR2 is LQKENI. The length of the CDR3 is 14 residues. This CDR3 is CASTLLGANQPQHF. The DNA of the CDR3 is TGTGCCAGCACACTATTAGGGGCAAATCAGCCCCAGCATTTT.

The rearrangement uses TRBV29-1 and TRBJ2-7; D is unclear. Per the germline V gene, CDR1 is SQVTM and CDR2 is ANQGSEA. CDR3 length: 11 amino acids. Trimming left V 4 bases short and J 3 bases short, with 7 bases between. The chain's CDR3 is CSVAWSYEQYF. The CDR3 DNA sequence: TGCAGCGTTGCTTGGAGCTACGAGCAGTACTTC.

For the CDR3, the DNA is TGTGCCAGCAGCCATACAGACAGGGACAATCAGCCCCAGCATTTT. Protein product: CASSHTDRDNQPQHF. The rearrangement uses TRBV7-9 and TRBJ1-5; 7 bases line up with TRBD1. Germline lookup yields CDR1 SEHNR and CDR2 FQNEAQ (reference sequence). V shed 5 bases and J 3 bases; nucleotides not matched to a gene: 7. The CDR3 consists of 15 residues.

V and J are TRBV7-9 and TRBJ2-7, with 10 bases fitting TRBD1. The CDR3 is 15 residues long. Germline-derived CDR1 and CDR2 are SEHNR and FQNEAQ (reference sequence). Unmatched junction bases numbered 4, after V lost 3 bases and J lost 2 bases. The CDR3 reads CASSFPGQGTYEQYF. The CDR3 region has the DNA TGTGCCAGCAGCTTTCCGGGACAGGGGACCTACGAGCAGTACTTC.

The chain recombines TRBV11-2 with TRBJ2-5; 10 bases are a match to TRBD2. With 2 bases clipped from V and 1 base from J, the junction kept 4 bases outside the gene matches. The CDR3 runs 16 residues. Germline loops: CDR1 SGHAT, CDR2 FQNNGV. CDR3 in DNA: TGTGCCAGCAGCTTAACTAGCGGGGAACTCCAAGAGACCCAGTACTTC. Amino acid sequence: CASSLTSGELQETQYF. The variable domain in full, completed from reference TRBV11-2 and TRBJ2-5, reads EAGVAQSPRYKIIEKRQSVAFWCNPISGHATLYWYQQILGQGPKLLIQFQNNGVVDDSQLPKDRFSAERLKGVDSTLKIQPAKLEDSAVYLCASSLTSGELQETQYFGPGTRLLVL.